The 10 T cell receptor beta chains in this list originate from one sample, sequenced in a study of T cell repertoires in cytomegalovirus infection. Antigens of these TCRs are unknown. TCRdb ran MiXCR on the reads and lists one entry per CDR3 protein. The sample has about 920,000 distinct CDR3 sequences, roughly 30% seen once. The starting material was cultured CD8+ T cells from PBMCs, obtained from culture after CMV antigen stimulation. Receptors originate from a human donor in good health (CMV status not recorded). Some clones in this sample may be carry-over from other donors' samples.

This clonotype showed up many times. The chain recombines TRBV12-3 or TRBV12-4 with TRBJ2-7; D is undetermined. With 3 bases removed from V and 6 bases from J, the gap between germline ends came to 12 bases. The CDR3 sequence is 13 residues long. CDR3 nucleotide sequence: TGTGCCAGCAGTTTCTACGCCACCGGCGAGCAGTACGTC. Translation gives CASSFYATGEQYV.

This clonotype has more than one count but fewer than ten. CDR3 DNA: TGTGCCAGCAGCGCCCCATCCTACGAGCAGTACGTC. Encoded protein: CASSAPSYEQYV. The gene calls are TRBV11-2 and TRBJ2-7; D ambiguous. The CDR3 has 12 residues. From germline, CDR1 is SGHAT and CDR2 FQNNGV. Trimming removed 5 bases at V and 1 base at J, with 6 bases between.

The V gene is TRBV20-1, the J gene TRBJ2-2; 10 nucleotides line up with TRBD2. This CDR3 spans 16 amino acids. J lost 5 bases, V lost 3 bases, and 9 bases had no gene match. Germline-derived CDR1 and CDR2 are DFQATT and SNEGSKA (reference sequence). CDR3 nucleotides: TGCAGTGCTAGTGATAGCGGGGGGAAGATGACCGGGGAGCTGTTTTTT. Translating gives CSASDSGGKMTGELFF.

This clonotype has ten or more counts. The rearrangement links TRBV7-2 to TRBJ2-1, with D unresolved. V dropped 2 bases and J dropped 6 bases, with 8 bases sitting between them. The V gene's germline CDR1 is SGHTA and CDR2 FQGNSA. The CDR3 contains 13 residues. The CDR3 region is CASSLRLPNEQFF. CDR3 nucleotides: TGTGCCAGCAGCTTAAGACTCCCCAATGAGCAGTTCTTC.

This clonotype was counted ten times or more. The J gene is TRBJ1-1, the V gene TRBV11-3; perhaps TRBD1 as D (6 bases). There are 16 residues in the CDR3. The V gene lost 3 bases and the J gene lost 2 bases, with 16 bases spanning the gap. CDR1 and CDR2 from the germline V gene are SGHNT and YENEEA. The CDR3 loop reads CASSFTTGTQNTEAFF. In DNA form, the CDR3 reads TGTGCCAGCAGCTTTACTACAGGGACCCAAAACACTGAAGCTTTCTTT.

This clonotype has only a few counts. The chain combines TRBV7-6 with TRBJ2-5; 8 bases align to TRBD2. The CDR3 has 17 residues. V trimming: 1 base; J trimming: 5 bases; junction bases outside the gene matches: 12. The germline CDR1 and CDR2 sequences are SGHVS and FNYEAQ. This CDR3 reads CASSLDVPGGRGETQYF. The CDR3 DNA follows: TGTGCCAGCAGCTTAGACGTGCCGGGGGGGCGCGGGGAGACCCAGTACTTC.

The genes are TRBV27 and TRBJ2-1; D not resolved. CDR1 MNHEY and CDR2 SMNVEV come from the germline V gene (reference sequence). Deletions cut 0 bases from V and 5 bases from J, with 8 bases between. CDR3 length equals 14 residues. Here the CDR3 reads CASSLSRVNNEQFF. The DNA of the CDR3 is TGTGCCAGCAGTTTATCAAGGGTGAACAATGAGCAGTTCTTC.

The rearrangement links TRBV27 to TRBJ2-6; D perhaps matches TRBD2 (5 bases). CDR1 and CDR2 (germline): MNHEY, SMNVEV (reference sequence). V lost 0 bases and J 2 bases, leaving 14 bases between the germline ends. This CDR3 spans 18 amino acids. CDR3 DNA sequence: TGTGCCAGCAGTTTATCGCCGGGAATCGTAGCTGGGGCCAACGTCCTGACTTTC. It yields the protein CASSLSPGIVAGANVLTF.

There are a few counts of this clonotype. This chain uses TRBV6-1 with TRBJ2-5, with 8 nucleotides matching TRBD2. Germline V CDR1 and CDR2: MNHNS, SASEGT. This CDR3 is 11 amino acids long. V was clipped by 1 base and J by 12 bases; unmatched bases: 1. CDR3 protein: CASSEGTSKYF. In nucleotides, the CDR3 is TGTGCCAGCAGTGAAGGGACTAGCAAGTACTTC.

The CDR3 nucleotides read TGTGCCAGCAGCTTGCGGTCCAGCCCCTATGGCTACACCTTC. This translates into CASSLRSSPYGYTF. The chain recombines TRBV5-5 with TRBJ1-2, with no clear D. Trimming took 1 base from V and 4 from J, leaving 11 bases between them. The CDR3 length is 14 residues. Germline loops: CDR1 SGHKS, CDR2 YYEKEE (reference sequence). Looking up the rest from reference TRBV5-5 and TRBJ1-2 gives the full variable domain: DAGVTQSPTHLIKTRGQQVTLRCSPISGHKSVSWYQQVLGQGPQFIFQYYEKEERGRGNFPDRFSARQFPNYSSELNVNALLLGDSALYLCASSLRSSPYGYTFGSGTRLTVV.